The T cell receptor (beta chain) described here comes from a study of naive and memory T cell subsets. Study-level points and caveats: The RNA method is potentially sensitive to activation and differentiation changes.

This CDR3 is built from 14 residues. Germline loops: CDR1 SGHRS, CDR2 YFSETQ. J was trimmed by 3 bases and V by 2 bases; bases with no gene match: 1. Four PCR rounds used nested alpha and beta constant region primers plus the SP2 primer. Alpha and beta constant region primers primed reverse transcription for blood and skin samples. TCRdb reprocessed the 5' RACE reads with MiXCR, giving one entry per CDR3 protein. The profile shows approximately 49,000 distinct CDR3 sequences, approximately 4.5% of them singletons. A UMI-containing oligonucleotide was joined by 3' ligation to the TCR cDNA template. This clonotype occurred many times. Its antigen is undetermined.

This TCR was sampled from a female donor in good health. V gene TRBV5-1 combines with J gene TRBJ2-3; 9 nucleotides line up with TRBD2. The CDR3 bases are TGCGCCAGCAGCTTTAGCGGGAGAACAGATACGCAGTATTTT. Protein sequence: CASSFSGRTDTQYF.